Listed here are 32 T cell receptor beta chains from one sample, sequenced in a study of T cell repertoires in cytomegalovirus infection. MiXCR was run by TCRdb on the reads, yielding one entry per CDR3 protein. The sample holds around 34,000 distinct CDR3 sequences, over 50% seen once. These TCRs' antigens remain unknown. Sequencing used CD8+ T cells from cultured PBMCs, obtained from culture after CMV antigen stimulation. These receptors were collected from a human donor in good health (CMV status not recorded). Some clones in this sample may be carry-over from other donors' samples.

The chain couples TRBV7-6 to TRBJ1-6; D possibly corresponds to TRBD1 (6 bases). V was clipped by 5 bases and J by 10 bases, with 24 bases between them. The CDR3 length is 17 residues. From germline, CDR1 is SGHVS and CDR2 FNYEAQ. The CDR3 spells CASSDHSLAGASSPLHF. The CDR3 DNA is TGTGCCAGCAGCGACCACTCACTAGCGGGGGCGAGCTCACCCCTCCACTTT.

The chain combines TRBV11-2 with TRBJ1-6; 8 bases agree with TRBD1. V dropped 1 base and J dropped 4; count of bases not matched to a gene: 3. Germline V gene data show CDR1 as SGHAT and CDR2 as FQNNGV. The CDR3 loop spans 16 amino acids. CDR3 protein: CASSLAGQEYNSPLHF. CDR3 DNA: TGTGCCAGCAGCTTAGCGGGACAGGAGTATAATTCACCCCTCCACTTT. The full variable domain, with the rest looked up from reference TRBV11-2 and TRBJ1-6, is EAGVAQSPRYKIIEKRQSVAFWCNPISGHATLYWYQQILGQGPKLLIQFQNNGVVDDSQLPKDRFSAERLKGVDSTLKIQPAKLEDSAVYLCASSLAGQEYNSPLHFGNGTRLTVT.

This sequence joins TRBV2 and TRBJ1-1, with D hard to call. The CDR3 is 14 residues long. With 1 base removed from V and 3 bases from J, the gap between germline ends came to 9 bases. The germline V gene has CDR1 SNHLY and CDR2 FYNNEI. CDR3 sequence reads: CASSEDRGDTEAFF. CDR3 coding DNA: TGTGCCAGCAGTGAAGATCGTGGCGACACTGAAGCTTTCTTT.

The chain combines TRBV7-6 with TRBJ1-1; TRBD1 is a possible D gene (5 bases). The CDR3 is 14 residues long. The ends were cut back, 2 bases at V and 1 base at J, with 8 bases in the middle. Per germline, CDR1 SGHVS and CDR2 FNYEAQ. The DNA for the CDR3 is TGTGCCAGCAGCTTATCGGGGACGAACACTGAAGCTTTCTTT. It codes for CASSLSGTNTEAFF.

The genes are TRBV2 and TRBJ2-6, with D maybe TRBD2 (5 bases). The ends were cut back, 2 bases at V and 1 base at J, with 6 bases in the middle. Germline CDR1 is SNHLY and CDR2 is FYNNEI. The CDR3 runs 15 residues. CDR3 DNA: TGTGCCAGCAGTGAACGAGGGTCTGGGGCCAACGTCCTGACTTTC. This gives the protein CASSERGSGANVLTF.

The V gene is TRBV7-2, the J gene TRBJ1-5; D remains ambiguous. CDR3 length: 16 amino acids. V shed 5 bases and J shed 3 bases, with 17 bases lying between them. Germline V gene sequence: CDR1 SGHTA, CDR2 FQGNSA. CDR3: CASSRYSLGYNQPQHF. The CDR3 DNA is TGTGCCAGCAGCCGGTACAGCTTGGGCTACAATCAGCCCCAGCATTTT.

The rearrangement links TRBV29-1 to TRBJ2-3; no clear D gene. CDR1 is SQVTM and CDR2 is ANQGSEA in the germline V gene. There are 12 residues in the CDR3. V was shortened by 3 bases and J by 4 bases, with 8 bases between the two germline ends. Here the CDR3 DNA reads TGCAGCGTTGAGGGTTTACCAGATACGCAGTATTTT. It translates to CSVEGLPDTQYF.

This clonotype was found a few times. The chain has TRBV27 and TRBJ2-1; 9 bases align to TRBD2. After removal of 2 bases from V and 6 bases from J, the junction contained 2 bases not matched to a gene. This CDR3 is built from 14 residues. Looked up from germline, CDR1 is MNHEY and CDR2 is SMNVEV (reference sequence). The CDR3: CASSLAGGFNEQFF. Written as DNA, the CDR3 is TGTGCCAGCAGTTTAGCGGGAGGGTTCAATGAGCAGTTCTTC.

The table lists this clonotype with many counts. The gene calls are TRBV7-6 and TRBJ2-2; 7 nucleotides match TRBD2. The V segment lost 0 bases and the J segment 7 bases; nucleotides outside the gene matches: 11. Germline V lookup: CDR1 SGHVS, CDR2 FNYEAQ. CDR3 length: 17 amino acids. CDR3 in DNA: TGTGCCAGCAGCTTAGCGAGCGGGATCAGGAATATCGGGGAGCTGTTTTTT. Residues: CASSLASGIRNIGELFF. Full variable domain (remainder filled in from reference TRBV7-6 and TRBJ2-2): GAGVSQSPRYKVTKRGQDVALRCDPISGHVSLYWYRQALGQGPEFLTYFNYEAQQDKSGLPNDRFSAERPEGSISTLTIQRTEQRDSAMYRCASSLASGIRNIGELFFGEGSRLTVL.

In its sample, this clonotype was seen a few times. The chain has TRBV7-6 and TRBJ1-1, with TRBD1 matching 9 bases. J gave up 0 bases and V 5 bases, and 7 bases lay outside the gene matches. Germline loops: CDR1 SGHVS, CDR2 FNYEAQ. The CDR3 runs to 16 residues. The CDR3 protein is CASSKKNRGLNTEAFF. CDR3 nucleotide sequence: TGTGCCAGCAGCAAAAAGAACAGGGGGCTGAACACTGAAGCTTTCTTT.

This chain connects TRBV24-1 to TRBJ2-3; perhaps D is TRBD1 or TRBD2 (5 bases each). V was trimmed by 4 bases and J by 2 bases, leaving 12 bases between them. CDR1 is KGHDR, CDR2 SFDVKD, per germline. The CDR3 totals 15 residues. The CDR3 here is CATSERGRTTDTQYF. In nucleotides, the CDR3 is TGTGCCACCAGTGAACGGGGACGGACCACAGATACGCAGTATTTT.

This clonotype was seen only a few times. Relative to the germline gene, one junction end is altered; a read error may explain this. This CDR3 is CASSLEFSGYEQFF. In DNA, the CDR3 is TGTGCTAGCAGCTTGGAGTTTAGTGGTTATGAGCAGTTCTTC. This chain joins TRBV7-7 and TRBJ2-1; D gene uncertain. The CDR3 covers 14 residues. Germline CDR1 is SSHAT and CDR2 is FNYEAQ (reference sequence).

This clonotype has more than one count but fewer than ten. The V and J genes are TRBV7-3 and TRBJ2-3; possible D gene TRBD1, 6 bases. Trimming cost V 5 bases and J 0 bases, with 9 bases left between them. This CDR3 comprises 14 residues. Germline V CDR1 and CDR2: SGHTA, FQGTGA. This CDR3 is CASSEGQSTDTQYF. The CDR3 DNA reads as TGTGCCAGCAGCGAGGGACAAAGCACAGATACGCAGTATTTT.

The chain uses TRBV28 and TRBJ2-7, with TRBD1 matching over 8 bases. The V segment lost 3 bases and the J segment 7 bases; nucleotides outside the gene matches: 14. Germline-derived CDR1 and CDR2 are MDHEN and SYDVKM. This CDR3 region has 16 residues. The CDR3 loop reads CASSFSGTGNFGEQYF. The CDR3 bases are TGTGCCAGCAGTTTTTCGGGGACAGGCAATTTCGGGGAGCAGTACTTC. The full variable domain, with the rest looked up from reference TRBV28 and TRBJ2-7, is DVKVTQSSRYLVKRTGEKVFLECVQDMDHENMFWYRQDPGLGLRLIYFSYDVKMKEKGDIPEGYSVSREKKERFSLILESASTNQTSMYLCASSFSGTGNFGEQYFGPGTRLTVT.

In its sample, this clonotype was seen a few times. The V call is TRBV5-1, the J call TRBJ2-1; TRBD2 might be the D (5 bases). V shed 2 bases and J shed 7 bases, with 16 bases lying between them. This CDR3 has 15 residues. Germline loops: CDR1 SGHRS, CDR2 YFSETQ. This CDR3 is CASSLNVLEWNEQFF. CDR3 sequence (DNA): TGCGCCAGCAGCTTAAACGTACTAGAATGGAATGAGCAGTTCTTC. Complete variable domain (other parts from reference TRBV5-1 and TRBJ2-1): KAGVTQTPRYLIKTRGQQVTLSCSPISGHRSVSWYQQTPGQGLQFLFEYFSETQRNKGNFPGRFSGRQFSNSRSEMNVSTLELGDSALYLCASSLNVLEWNEQFFGPGTRLTVL.

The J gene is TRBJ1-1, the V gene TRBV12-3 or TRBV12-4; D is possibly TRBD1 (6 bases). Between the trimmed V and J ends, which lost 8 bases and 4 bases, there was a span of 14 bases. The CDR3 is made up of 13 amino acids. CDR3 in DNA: TGTGCCAGCCTTTCAGGGGAGGGCACTGAAGCTTTCTTT. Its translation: CASLSGEGTEAFF.

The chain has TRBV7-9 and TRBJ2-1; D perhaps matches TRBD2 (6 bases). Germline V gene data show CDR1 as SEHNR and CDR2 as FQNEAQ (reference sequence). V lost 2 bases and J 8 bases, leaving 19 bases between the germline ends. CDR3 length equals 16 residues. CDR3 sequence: CASSLPFATRGYEQFF. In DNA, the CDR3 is TGTGCCAGCAGCTTACCTTTTGCCACTCGGGGGTATGAGCAGTTCTTC.

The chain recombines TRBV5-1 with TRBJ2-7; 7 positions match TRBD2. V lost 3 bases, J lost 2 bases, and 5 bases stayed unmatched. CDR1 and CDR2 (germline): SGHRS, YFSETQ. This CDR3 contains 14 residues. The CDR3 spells CASSWGGVAYEQYF. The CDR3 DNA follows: TGCGCCAGCAGCTGGGGAGGGGTGGCCTACGAGCAGTACTTC.

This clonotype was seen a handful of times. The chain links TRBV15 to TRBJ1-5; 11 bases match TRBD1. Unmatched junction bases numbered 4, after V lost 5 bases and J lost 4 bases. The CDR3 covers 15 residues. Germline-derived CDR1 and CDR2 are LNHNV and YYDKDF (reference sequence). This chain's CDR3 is CATSGGQGANQPQHF. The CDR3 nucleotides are TGTGCCACCAGCGGAGGACAGGGGGCGAATCAGCCCCAGCATTTT. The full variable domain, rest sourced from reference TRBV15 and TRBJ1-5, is DAMVIQNPRYQVTQFGKPVTLSCSQTLNHNVMYWYQQKSSQAPKLLFHYYDKDFNNEADTPDNFQSRRPNTSFCFLDIRSPGLGDTAMYLCATSGGQGANQPQHFGDGTRLSIL.

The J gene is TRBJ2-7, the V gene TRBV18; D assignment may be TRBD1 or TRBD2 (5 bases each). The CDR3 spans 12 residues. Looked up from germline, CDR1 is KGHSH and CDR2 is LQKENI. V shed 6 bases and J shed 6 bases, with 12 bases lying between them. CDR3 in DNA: TGTGCCAGCTCGCCAGGGACGGGCGAGCAGTACTTC. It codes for CASSPGTGEQYF.

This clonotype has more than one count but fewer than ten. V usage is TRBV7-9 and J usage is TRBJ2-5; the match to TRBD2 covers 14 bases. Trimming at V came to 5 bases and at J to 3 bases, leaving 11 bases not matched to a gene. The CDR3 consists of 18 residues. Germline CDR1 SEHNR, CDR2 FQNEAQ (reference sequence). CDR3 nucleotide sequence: TGTGCCAGCAGCCCAAGACTAGCGGGAGGGCCGGTGGAAGAGACCCAGTACTTC. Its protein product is CASSPRLAGGPVEETQYF.

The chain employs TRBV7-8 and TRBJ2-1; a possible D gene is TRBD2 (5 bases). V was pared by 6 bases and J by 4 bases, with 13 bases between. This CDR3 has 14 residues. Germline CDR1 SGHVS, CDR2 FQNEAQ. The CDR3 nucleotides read TGTGCCAGCAGTCTACTAGAGGCGTACAATGAGCAGTTCTTC. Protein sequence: CASSLLEAYNEQFF.

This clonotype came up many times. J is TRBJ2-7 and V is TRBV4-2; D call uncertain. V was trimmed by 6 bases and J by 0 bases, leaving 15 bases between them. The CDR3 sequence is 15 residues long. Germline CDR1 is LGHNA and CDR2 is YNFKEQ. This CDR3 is CASSSDWGSSYEQYF. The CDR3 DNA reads TGTGCCAGCAGTTCCGATTGGGGTAGCTCCTACGAGCAGTACTTC.

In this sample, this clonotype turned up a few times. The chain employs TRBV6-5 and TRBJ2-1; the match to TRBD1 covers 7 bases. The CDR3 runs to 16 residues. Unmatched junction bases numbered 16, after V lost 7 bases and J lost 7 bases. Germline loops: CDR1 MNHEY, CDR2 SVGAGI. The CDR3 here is CASKQSRGKNINEQFF. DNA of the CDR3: TGTGCCAGCAAACAAAGCAGGGGGAAGAATATTAATGAGCAGTTCTTC.

The CDR3 DNA reads TGTGCCAGCAGCCAAATACTAGCGGGAGGCGCCTACGAGCAGTACTTC. Protein: CASSQILAGGAYEQYF. The chain uses TRBV7-8 and TRBJ2-7, with 12 nucleotides matching TRBD2. After removal of 5 bases from V and 2 bases from J, the junction contained 7 bases not matched to a gene. The CDR3 extends over 16 amino acids. Germline CDR1 SGHVS, CDR2 FQNEAQ.

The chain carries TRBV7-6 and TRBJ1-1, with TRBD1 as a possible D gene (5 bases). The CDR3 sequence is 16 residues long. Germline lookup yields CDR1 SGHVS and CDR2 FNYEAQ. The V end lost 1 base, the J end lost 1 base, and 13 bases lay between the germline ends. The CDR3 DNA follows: TGTGCCAGCAGCTTAGATTTCGGCAGGGCGAACACTGAAGCTTTCTTT. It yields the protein CASSLDFGRANTEAFF.

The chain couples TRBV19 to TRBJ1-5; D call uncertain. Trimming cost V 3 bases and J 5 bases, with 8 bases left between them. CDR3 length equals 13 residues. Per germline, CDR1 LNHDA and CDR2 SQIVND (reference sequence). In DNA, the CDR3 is TGTGCCAGTAGTATCTCTCCAGATCAGCCCCAGCATTTT. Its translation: CASSISPDQPQHF.

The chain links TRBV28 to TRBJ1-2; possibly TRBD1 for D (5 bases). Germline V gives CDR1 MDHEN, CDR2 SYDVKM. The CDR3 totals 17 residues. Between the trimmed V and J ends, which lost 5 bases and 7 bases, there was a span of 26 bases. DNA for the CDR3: TGTGCCAGCAGTATTTTACGATCGATAAGGGGCGATTCTGGCTACACCTTC. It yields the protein CASSILRSIRGDSGYTF.

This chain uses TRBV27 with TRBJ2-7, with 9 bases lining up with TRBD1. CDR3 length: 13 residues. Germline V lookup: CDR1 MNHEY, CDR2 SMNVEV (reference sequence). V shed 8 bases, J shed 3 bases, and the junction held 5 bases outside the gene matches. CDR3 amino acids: CASWTGDNYEQYF. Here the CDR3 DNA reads TGTGCCAGCTGGACAGGGGATAACTACGAGCAGTACTTC.

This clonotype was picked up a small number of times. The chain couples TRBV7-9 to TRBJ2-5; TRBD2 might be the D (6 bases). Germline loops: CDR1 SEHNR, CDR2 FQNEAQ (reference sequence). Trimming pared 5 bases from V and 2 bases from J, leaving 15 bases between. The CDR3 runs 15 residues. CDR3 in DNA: TGTGCCAGCAGCCCCGCGGGAAGCGGACAAGAGACCCAGTACTTC. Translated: CASSPAGSGQETQYF.

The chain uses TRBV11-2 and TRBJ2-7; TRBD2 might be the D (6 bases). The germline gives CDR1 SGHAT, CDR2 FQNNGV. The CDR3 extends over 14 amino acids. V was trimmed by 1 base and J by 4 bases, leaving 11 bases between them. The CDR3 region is CASSLGGGMYEQYF. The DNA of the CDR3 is TGTGCCAGCAGCTTAGGTGGGGGGATGTACGAGCAGTACTTC.

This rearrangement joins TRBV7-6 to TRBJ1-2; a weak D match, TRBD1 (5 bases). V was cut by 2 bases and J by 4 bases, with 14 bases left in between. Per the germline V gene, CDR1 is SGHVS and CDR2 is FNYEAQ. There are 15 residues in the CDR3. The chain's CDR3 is CASSLSGGTSYGYTF. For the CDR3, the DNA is TGTGCCAGCAGCTTATCGGGAGGGACCAGCTATGGCTACACCTTC.